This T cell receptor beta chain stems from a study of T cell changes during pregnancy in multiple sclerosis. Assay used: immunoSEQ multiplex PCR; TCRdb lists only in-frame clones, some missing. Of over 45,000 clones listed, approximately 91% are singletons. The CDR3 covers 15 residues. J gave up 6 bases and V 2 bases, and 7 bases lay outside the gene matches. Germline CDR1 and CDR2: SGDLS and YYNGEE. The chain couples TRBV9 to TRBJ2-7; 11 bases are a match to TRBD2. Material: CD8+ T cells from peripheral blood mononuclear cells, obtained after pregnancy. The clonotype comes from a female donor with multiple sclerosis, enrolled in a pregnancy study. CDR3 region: CASSVFSGGAAEQYF. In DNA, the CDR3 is TGTGCCAGCAGCGTTTTTAGCGGGGGGGCCGCCGAGCAGTACTTC.